The clone carrying this T cell receptor beta chain came up once. Its antigen is not known. The data stem from a study of shared clonotypes between healthy human individuals. The study, taken as a whole, reports: On the whole, naive subsets had larger estimated richness than memory subsets had.

The CDR3 totals 14 residues. V was cut by 0 bases and J by 1 base, with 7 bases left in between. From germline, CDR1 is SGHRS and CDR2 YFSETQ. The CD8 memory fraction combined CD45RO+ cells with TemRA cells (CCR7-negative CD45RA+). Per sorted-subset replicate PCR, input was approximately 200 ng DNA, representing roughly 28,000 T cell genomes. Repertoires were generated with immunoSEQ multiplex PCR, while TCRdb's copy carries only in-frame clones and drops some. The repertoire holds about 330,000 clones, with around 86% as singletons. The receptor's source is a man in his late teens or twenties in good health. The sample taken for sequencing was memory CD8+ T cells sorted from blood. The subset denotes: CD45RO+ cells pooled with CCR7-negative TemRA cells. J is TRBJ2-5 and V is TRBV5-1; a possible D gene is TRBD2 (6 bases). CDR3 nucleotides: TGCGCCAGCAGCTTGGTGCGGGGCCAAGAGACCCAGTACTTC. It is translated as CASSLVRGQETQYF.